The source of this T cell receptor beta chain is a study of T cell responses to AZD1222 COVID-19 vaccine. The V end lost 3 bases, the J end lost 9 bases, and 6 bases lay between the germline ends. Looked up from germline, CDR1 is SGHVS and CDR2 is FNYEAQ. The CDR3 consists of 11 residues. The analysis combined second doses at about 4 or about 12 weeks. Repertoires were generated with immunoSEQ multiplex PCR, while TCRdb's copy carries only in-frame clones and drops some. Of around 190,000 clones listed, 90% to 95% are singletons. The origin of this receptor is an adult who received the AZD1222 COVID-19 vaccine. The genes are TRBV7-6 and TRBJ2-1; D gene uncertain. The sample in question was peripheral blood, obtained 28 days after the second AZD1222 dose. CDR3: CASSFSGEQFF. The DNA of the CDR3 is TGTGCCAGCAGCTTTTCGGGTGAGCAGTTCTTC.